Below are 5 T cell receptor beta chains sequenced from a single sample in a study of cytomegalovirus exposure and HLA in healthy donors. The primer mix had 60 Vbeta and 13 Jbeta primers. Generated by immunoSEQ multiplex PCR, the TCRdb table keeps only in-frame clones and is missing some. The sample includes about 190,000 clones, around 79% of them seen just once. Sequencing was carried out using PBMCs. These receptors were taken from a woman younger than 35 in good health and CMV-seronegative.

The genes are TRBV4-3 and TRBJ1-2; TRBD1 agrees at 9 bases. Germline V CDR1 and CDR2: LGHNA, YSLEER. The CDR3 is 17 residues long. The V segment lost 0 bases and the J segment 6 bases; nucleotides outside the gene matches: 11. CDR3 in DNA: TGCGCCAGCAGCCAAGATAAGAGTGGACAGGGGATCAATGGCTACACCTTC. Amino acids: CASSQDKSGQGINGYTF.

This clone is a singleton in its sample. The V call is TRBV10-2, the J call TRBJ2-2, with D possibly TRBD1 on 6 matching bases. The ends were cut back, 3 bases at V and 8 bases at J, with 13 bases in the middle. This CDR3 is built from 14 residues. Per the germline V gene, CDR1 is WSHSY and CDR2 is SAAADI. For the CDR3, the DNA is TGCGCCAGCAGTGATCAGGGGATTGAAGGGGAGCTGTTTTTT. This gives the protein CASSDQGIEGELFF.

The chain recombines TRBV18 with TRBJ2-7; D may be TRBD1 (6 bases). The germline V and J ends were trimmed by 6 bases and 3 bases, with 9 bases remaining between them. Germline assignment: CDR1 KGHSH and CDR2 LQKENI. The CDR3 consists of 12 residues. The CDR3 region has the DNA TGTGCCAGCTCGCCGACAGGCTACGAGCAGTACTTC. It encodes CASSPTGYEQYF. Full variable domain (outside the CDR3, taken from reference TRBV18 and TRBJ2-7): NAGVMQNPRHLVRRRGQEARLRCSPMKGHSHVYWYRQLPEEGLKFMVYLQKENIIDESGMPKERFSAEFPKEGPSILRIQQVVRGDSAAYFCASSPTGYEQYFGPGTRLTVT.

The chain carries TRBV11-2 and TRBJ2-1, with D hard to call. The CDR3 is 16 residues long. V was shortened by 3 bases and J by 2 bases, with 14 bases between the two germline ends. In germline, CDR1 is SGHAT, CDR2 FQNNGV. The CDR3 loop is CASSFFGLNAYNEQFF. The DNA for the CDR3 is TGTGCCAGCAGCTTTTTTGGGCTTAACGCCTACAATGAGCAGTTCTTC.

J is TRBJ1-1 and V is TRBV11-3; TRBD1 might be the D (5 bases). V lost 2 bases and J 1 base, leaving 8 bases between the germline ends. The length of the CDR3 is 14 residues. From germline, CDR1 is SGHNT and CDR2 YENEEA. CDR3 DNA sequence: TGTGCCAGCAGCTTAAGGGGCCGGAACACTGAAGCTTTCTTT. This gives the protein CASSLRGRNTEAFF.